These T cell receptor beta chains were read from a single sample in a study of Ad26.COV2.S vaccination and SARS-CoV-2 variants. Measured with immunoSEQ multiplex PCR; TCRdb has only the in-frame clones, and not every one. The data hold about 180,000 clones, with around 88% observed a single time. The sample consisted of peripheral blood, taken after recovery from COVID-19. The receptors derive from a human donor who had recovered from COVID-19. CDR3s include the opening cysteine and the closing phenylalanine or tryptophan. Each record gives: CDR3 DNA, CDR3 protein, clone size, J gene, D gene, V gene. A D gene is named only where the DNA matches it firmly. Clone size is shown for a subset of rows, as once, few, many or a class of expanded clone.

CDR3 DNA: TGTGCCAGTAGTCCCGGGACAGGGACGTACGAGCAGTACTTC
CDR3 protein: CASSPGTGTYEQYF
clone size: -
J gene: TRBJ2-7
D gene: TRBD1
V gene: TRBV19

CDR3 DNA: TGCGCCAGCAGTTCTCCGGGACTAGTATCGGCCGGGGAGCTGTTTTTT
CDR3 protein: CASSSPGLVSAGELFF
clone size: -
J gene: TRBJ2-2
D gene: TRBD2
V gene: TRBV10-2

CDR3 DNA: TGTGCCATTGGGACAGGGGGGAACACTGAAGCTTTCTTT
CDR3 protein: CAIGTGGNTEAFF
clone size: -
J gene: TRBJ1-1
D gene: TRBD1
V gene: TRBV10-3

CDR3 DNA: TGTGCCAGCAGCCCTGAAAGGGGGGTGAGAGATTCACCCCTCCACTTT
CDR3 protein: CASSPERGVRDSPLHF
clone size: -
J gene: TRBJ1-6
D gene: -
V gene: TRBV6-2/TRBV6-3

CDR3 DNA: TGCAGTGCTAGTCCCGGAGGCCATGGGGAGACCCAGTACTTC
CDR3 protein: CSASPGGHGETQYF
clone size: -
J gene: TRBJ2-5
D gene: -
V gene: TRBV20-1

CDR3 DNA: TGCGCCAGCAGCTTGCGGACAGGGTACAGTGAGCAGTTCTTC
CDR3 protein: CASSLRTGYSEQFF
clone size: -
J gene: TRBJ2-1
D gene: TRBD1
V gene: TRBV5-1

CDR3 DNA: TGTGCCAGCAGTGTACTCGGGAGAGGATCCGGGGAGCTGTTTTTT
CDR3 protein: CASSVLGRGSGELFF
clone size: -
J gene: TRBJ2-2
D gene: -
V gene: TRBV2

CDR3 DNA: TGTGCCAGTAGTCCCACATGGGACCCCTACAATGAGCAGTTCTTC
CDR3 protein: CASSPTWDPYNEQFF
clone size: once
J gene: TRBJ2-1
D gene: -
V gene: TRBV19

CDR3 DNA: TGTGCCAGTAAATATATCGGGGAGCTGTTTTTT
CDR3 protein: CASKYIGELFF
clone size: -
J gene: TRBJ2-2
D gene: -
V gene: TRBV19

CDR3 DNA: TGTGCCAGTAGTACAGAGTATAGCAATCAGCCCCAGCATTTT
CDR3 protein: CASSTEYSNQPQHF
clone size: -
J gene: TRBJ1-5
D gene: -
V gene: TRBV19